This TCR beta chain was sequenced in a study of blood T cells in healthy people across ages. Study conclusions and caveats: Strong correlation linked observed beta diversity and percent naive T cells.

Turning to this clonotype: Antigen specificity is unknown.

CDR1 and CDR2 from the germline V gene are LGHNA and YSLEER. The junction had 14 bases not matched to a gene; V was cut back by 1 base and J by 0 bases. This CDR3 spans 20 amino acids. Together with a sample-barcoded 5' primer, a J-beta primer mix was included in a second PCR lasting about 7 to 11 cycles. Each cDNA molecule was tagged by a template-switch adaptor with 12 random nucleotides. TCRdb analysed the 5' RACE reads with MiXCR anew, one entry per CDR3 protein. The data contain 700,000 or so distinct CDR3 sequences, over 40% of them singletons. The source of this sequence is a man older than 75 in good health. The sequenced sample consisted of blood. The V call is TRBV4-3, the J call TRBJ2-1; 8 bases fit TRBD2. CDR3 bases: TGCGCCAGCAGCCAAGTTTCTAGCGGGCAGAGCCAAAGCTCCTACAATGAGCAGTTCTTC. Translating it yields CASSQVSSGQSQSSYNEQFF.